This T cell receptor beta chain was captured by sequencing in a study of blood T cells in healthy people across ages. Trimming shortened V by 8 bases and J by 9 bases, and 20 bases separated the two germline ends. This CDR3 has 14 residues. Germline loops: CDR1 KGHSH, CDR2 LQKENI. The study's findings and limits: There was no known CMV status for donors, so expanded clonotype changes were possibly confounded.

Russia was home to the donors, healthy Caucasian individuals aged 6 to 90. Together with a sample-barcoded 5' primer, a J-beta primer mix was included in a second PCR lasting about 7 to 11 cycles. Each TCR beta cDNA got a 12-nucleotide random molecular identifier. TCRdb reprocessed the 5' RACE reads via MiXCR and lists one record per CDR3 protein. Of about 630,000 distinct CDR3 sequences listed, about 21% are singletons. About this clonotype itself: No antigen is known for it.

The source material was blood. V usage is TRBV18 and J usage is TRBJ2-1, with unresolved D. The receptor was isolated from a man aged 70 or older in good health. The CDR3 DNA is TGTGCCAGCACATCCGTTCCAATTGGTGGTGAGCAGTTCTTC. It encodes CASTSVPIGGEQFF.